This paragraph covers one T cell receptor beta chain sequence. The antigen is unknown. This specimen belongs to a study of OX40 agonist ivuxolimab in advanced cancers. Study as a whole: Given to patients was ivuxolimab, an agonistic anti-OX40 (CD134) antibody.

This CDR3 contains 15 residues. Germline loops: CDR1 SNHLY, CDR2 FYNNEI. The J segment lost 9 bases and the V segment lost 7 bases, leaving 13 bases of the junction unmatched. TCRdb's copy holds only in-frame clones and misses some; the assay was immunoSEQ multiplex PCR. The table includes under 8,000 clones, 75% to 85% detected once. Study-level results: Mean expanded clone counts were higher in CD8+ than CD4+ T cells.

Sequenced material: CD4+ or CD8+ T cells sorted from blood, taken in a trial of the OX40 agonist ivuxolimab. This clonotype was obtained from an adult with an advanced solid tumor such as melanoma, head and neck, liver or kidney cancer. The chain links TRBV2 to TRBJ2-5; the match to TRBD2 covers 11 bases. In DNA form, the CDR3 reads TGTGCCAGCACTCGACCGACTAGCGGGATTGAGGCCCAGTACTTC. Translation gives CASTRPTSGIEAQYF. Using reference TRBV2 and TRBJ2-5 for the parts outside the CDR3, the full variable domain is EPEVTQTPSHQVTQMGQEVILRCVPISNHLYFYWYRQILGQKVEFLVSFYNNEISEKSEIFDDQFSVERPDGSNFTLKIRSTKLEDSAMYFCASTRPTSGIEAQYFGPGTRLLVL.